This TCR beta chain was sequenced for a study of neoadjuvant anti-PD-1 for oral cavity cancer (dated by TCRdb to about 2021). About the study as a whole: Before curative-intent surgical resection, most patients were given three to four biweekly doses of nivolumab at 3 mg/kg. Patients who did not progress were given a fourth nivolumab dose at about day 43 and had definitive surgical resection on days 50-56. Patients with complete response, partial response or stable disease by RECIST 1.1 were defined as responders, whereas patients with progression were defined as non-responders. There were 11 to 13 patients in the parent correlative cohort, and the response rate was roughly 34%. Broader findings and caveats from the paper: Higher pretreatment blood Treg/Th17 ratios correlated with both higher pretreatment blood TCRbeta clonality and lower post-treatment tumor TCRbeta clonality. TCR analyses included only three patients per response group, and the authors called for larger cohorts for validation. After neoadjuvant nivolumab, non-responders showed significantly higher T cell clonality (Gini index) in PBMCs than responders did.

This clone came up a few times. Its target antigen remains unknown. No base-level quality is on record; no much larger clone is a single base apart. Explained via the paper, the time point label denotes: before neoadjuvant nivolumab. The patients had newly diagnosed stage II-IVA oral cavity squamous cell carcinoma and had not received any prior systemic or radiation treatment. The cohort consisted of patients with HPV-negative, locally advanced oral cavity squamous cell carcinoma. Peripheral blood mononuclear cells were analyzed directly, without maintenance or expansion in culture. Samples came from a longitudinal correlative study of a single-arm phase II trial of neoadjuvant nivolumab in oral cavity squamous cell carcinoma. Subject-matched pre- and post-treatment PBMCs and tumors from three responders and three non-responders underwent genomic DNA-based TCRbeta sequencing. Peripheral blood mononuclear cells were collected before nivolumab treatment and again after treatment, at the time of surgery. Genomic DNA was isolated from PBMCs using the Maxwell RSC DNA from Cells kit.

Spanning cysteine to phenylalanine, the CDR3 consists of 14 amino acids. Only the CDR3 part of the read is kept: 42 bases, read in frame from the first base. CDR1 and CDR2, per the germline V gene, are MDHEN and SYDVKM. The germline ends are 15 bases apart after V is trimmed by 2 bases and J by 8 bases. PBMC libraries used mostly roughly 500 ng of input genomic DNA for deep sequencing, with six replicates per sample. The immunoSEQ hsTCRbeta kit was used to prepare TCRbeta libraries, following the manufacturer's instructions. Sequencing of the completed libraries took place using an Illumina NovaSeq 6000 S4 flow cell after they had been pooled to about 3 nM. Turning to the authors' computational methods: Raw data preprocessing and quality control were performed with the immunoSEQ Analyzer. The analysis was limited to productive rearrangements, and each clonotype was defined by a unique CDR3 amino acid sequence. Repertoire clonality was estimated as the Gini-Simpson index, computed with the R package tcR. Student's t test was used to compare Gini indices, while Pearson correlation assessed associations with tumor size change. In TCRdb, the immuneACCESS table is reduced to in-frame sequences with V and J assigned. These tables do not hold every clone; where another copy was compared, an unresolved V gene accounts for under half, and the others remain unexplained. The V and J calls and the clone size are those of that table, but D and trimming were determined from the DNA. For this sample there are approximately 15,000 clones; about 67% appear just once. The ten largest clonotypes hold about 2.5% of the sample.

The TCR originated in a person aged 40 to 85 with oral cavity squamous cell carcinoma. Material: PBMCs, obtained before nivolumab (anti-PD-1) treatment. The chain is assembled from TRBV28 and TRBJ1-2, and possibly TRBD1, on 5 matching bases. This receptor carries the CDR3 CASSLLSGLGGYTF. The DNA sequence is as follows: TGTGCCAGCAGTTTACTCTCAGGGCTTGGAGGCTACACCTTC.